Listed here is a single TCR beta chain. The germline V gene has CDR1 LGHNA and CDR2 YSLEER. CDR3 length equals 16 residues. V shed 0 bases, J shed 8 bases, and the junction held 6 bases outside the gene matches. These data belong to a study of molecular identifiers for immune sequencing clone quantification. Previously described methods and listed TCR primers were used for bulk TCR libraries. MiXCR, run by TCRdb on the PCR reads, gives a single entry per CDR3 protein. The data contain under 600,000 distinct CDR3 sequences, around a fifth of them seen just once; the ten biggest clones take up approximately 0.8%.

V and J are TRBV4-3 and TRBJ2-3, with TRBD2 matching 12 bases. This sequence was found in a human donor in good health. Some libraries in this study had Jurkat cell RNA spiked in. Material for sequencing was naive CD8+ T cells from blood, with Jurkat cell RNA spiked in. Regarding subset: FACS-sorted CD8+CD4-CCR7+CD45RA+ naive T cells. CDR3 amino acids: CASSQDWTSGAGTQYF. CDR3 nucleotides: TGCGCCAGCAGCCAAGATTGGACTAGCGGGGCGGGTACGCAGTATTTT.